Listed here is a single T cell receptor beta chain. Its specificity is unknown. This sample is part of a study of cytomegalovirus exposure and HLA in healthy donors. A multiplex PCR was run with 60 Vbeta primers and 13 Jbeta primers. The data were produced by immunoSEQ multiplex PCR, yet TCRdb's version contains in-frame clones alone and is incomplete. This table has 150,000 to 200,000 clones, about 83% appearing once. Study observations and caveats: According to reports, the classifier identified cytomegalovirus status with high specificity and sensitivity. Most TCR sequences proved rare, with some public TCRs found in many donors.

The material sequenced was PBMCs. The sequence was obtained from a female donor in good health and CMV-seronegative.

The CDR3 loop reads CASSRSEREGYEQYF. The CDR3, as DNA: TGCGCCAGCAGCAGATCGGAGCGGGAGGGCTACGAGCAGTACTTC. The V call is TRBV4-1, the J call TRBJ2-7; TRBD2 matches 10 bases. Trimming removed 5 bases from V and 3 bases from J; junction bases left unmatched: 7. CDR3 length: 15 residues. Germline V gene data show CDR1 as MGHRA and CDR2 as YSYEKL.